This T cell receptor (beta chain) emerged from a study of T cells in tumors after PD-1 blockade. Study summary: Mean per blood sample: about 100,000 templates (roughly 22,000-257,772), approximately 37,000 unique clonotypes.

The CDR3 runs to 14 residues. CDR1 and CDR2 from the germline V gene are SGHRS and YFSETQ. Trimming stripped 2 bases from V and 7 bases from J, with 13 bases between. Sequencing used immunoSEQ multiplex PCR; TCRdb keeps in-frame clones, though not all of them. The sample consists of tens of thousands of clones, around 80% of them appearing once. This TCR was recovered from a human donor with basal cell carcinoma. The chain couples TRBV5-1 to TRBJ2-4, with D perhaps TRBD2 (6 bases). Sequenced material: PBMCs, taken before anti-PD-1 treatment. In DNA, the CDR3 is TGCGCCAGCAGCTTCGGGACTTTGGGGAACATTCAGTACTTC. Protein product: CASSFGTLGNIQYF. Drawing the rest from reference TRBV5-1 and TRBJ2-4, the complete variable domain is KAGVTQTPRYLIKTRGQQVTLSCSPISGHRSVSWYQQTPGQGLQFLFEYFSETQRNKGNFPGRFSGRQFSNSRSEMNVSTLELGDSALYLCASSFGTLGNIQYFGAGTRLSVL.